The clone carrying this TCR beta chain was picked up many times. The antigen is unknown. The data belong to a study of regulatory T cells in long-lasting Graves disease. Whole-study results and caveats: For persistent Graves' patients, TCR diversity was lower than for newly diagnosed ones. Persistent disease was characterized by preferential usage of TRBV28, TRBJ1-2 and TRBJ2-5.

Researchers made TCR beta libraries by using iRepertoire HTBI primers and running Arm-PCR on CDR3 regions. Each CDR3 protein is one row after TCRdb ran MiXCR on the multiplex PCR reads. The sample has 350,000 to 450,000 distinct CDR3 sequences, around 20% seen once. The time point denotes: persistent/refractory GD, antithyroid drugs over 5 years with positive TRAb. There was RNA extracted from PBMCs, and the TCR library was made from it. The patients were drawn from one endocrinology department in Xi'an, China. EDTA tubes collected around 10 milliliters of peripheral blood. Germline CDR1 reads MDHEN; CDR2 reads SYDVKM. This CDR3 region has 16 residues. V was clipped by 3 bases and J by 6 bases, with 15 bases between them.

This sequence originates from a female donor with Graves disease. The rearrangement links TRBV28 to TRBJ1-6; D is ambiguous. This material consisted of peripheral blood mononuclear cells (PBMCs), taken when the disease was refractory, from a patient treated with antithyroid drugs. DNA of the CDR3: TGTGCCAGCAGTTTGGGGTTGGTGAATACTAATTCACCCCTCCACTTT. This encodes CASSLGLVNTNSPLHF. The variable domain in full, with the rest retrieved from reference TRBV28 and TRBJ1-6, is DVKVTQSSRYLVKRTGEKVFLECVQDMDHENMFWYRQDPGLGLRLIYFSYDVKMKEKGDIPEGYSVSREKKERFSLILESASTNQTSMYLCASSLGLVNTNSPLHFGNGTRLTVT.